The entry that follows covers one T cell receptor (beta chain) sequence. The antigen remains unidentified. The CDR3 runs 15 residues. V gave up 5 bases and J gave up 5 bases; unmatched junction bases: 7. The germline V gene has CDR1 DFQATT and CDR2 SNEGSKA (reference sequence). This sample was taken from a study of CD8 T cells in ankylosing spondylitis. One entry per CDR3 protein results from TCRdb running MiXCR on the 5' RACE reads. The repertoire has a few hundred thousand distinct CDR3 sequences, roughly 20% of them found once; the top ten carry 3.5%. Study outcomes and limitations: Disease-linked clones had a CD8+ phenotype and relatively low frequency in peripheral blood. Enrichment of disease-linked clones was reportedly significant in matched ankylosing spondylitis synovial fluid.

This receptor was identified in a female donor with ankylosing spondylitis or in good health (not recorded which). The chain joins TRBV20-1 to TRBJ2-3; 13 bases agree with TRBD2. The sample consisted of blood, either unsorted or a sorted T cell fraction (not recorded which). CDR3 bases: TGCAGTGCTGATGGACTAGCGGGAGTGGTAGATACGCAGTATTTT. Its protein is CSADGLAGVVDTQYF.